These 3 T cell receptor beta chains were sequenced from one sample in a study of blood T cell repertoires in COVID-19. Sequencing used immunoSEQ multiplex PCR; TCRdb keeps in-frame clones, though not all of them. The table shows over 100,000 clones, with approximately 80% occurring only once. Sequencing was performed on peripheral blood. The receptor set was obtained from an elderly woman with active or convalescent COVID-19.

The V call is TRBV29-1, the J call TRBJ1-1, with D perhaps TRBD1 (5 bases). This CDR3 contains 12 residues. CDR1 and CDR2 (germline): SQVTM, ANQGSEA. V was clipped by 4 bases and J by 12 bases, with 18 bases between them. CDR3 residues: CSVGSRGMGTFF. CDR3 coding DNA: TGCAGCGTTGGGAGTAGGGGCATGGGAACTTTCTTT.

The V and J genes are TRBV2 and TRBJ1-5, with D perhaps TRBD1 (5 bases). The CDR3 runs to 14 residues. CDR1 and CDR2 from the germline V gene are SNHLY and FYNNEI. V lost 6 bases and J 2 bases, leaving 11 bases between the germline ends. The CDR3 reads CASRGGRGNQPQHF. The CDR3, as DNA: TGTGCCAGCAGGGGGGGTAGGGGCAATCAGCCCCAGCATTTT.

The CDR3 DNA follows: TGTGCCAGCTCACCAGGGACAGCCTACAATGAGCAGTTCTTC. Translating it yields CASSPGTAYNEQFF. The J gene is TRBJ2-1, the V gene TRBV18; 7 bases agree with TRBD1. The V gene end was trimmed by 2 bases and the J gene end by 2 bases; junction bases not matched to a gene: 0. The germline V gene encodes CDR1 KGHSH and CDR2 LQKENI. CDR3 size: 14 residues.